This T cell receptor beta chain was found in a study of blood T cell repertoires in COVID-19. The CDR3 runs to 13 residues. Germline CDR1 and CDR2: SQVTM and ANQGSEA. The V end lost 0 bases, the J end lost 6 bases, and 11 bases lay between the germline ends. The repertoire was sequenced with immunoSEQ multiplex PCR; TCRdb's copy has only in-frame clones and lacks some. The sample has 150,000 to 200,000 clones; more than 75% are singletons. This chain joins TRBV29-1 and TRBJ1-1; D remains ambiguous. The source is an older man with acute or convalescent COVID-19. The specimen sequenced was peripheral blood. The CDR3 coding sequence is TGCAGCGTTGAAGAAGGGAAGAGGGCTGAAGCTTTCTTT. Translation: CSVEEGKRAEAFF.